The clone carrying this T cell receptor beta chain was seen only a few times. The antigen remains unidentified. MiXCR, run by TCRdb on the 5' RACE reads, gives a single entry per CDR3 protein. The sample has some 460,000 distinct CDR3 sequences, 14% seen once. The CDR3 has 16 residues. CDR1 SGHRS and CDR2 YFSETQ come from the germline V gene. V dropped 4 bases and J dropped 3 bases, with 20 bases sitting between them. The data were taken from a study of identical twins. Points from the study as a whole: Fewer insertions were carried by abundant cord blood beta clonotypes, but none was seen in memory repertoires. Invariant MAIT and iNKT cells could partly confound zero-insertion analyses. Models underpredicted monozygotic twin sharing of out-of-frame TCR alpha.

This sample was also put to use in a study of yellow fever vaccine responses in identical twins.

What was sequenced was CD4+ T cells sorted from blood. The chain has TRBV5-1 and TRBJ2-7; D is undetermined. The receptor was isolated from a woman aged 18-35 years in good health. Here the CDR3 DNA reads TGCGCCAGCAGCAAAGGACCACCCTCCCACTTCTACGAGCAGTACTTC. This sequence encodes CASSKGPPSHFYEQYF.